Presented here are 27 T cell receptor beta chains from one specimen sequenced in a study of T cell changes during pregnancy in multiple sclerosis. This table comes from immunoSEQ multiplex PCR, and its TCRdb copy is limited to in-frame clones, with some not included. The sample holds some 68,000 clones, approximately 91% seen once. The source was peripheral blood, collected in the second trimester of pregnancy. The receptors were gathered from a female donor with multiple sclerosis, enrolled in a pregnancy study.

The chain carries TRBV19 and TRBJ2-5; D might be TRBD2 (5 bases). Looked up from germline, CDR1 is LNHDA and CDR2 is SQIVND (reference sequence). The V end was cut by 4 bases, the J end by 1 base, with 19 bases between. The CDR3 has 17 residues. CDR3 DNA sequence: TGTGCCAGTAGTACGATACCCTATGAGGGAATCCAAGAGACCCAGTACTTC. This sequence encodes CASSTIPYEGIQETQYF.

The sample holds one count of this clone. This chain joins TRBV7-9 and TRBJ1-1; D gene uncertain. Germline V gene lookup returns CDR1 SEHNR and CDR2 FQNEAQ (reference sequence). Trimming took 5 bases from V and 0 from J, leaving 19 bases between them. The CDR3 is 17 residues long. The CDR3 DNA is TGTGCCAGCAGCCAGAGCCGGCAGGTTCAAATGAACACTGAAGCTTTCTTT. It is translated as CASSQSRQVQMNTEAFF.

The chain recombines TRBV29-1 with TRBJ2-1; TRBD2 matches at 7 bases. Per the germline V gene, CDR1 is SQVTM and CDR2 is ANQGSEA. The junction had 19 bases not matched to a gene; V was cut back by 5 bases and J by 9 bases. The CDR3 length is 16 residues. The CDR3 DNA reads TGCAGCGTTATGGGGACGACTAGCCTCGTTCGGGGTGAGCAGTTCTTC. This gives the protein CSVMGTTSLVRGEQFF.

The chain joins TRBV4-2 to TRBJ2-3; 7 bases line up with TRBD1. The CDR3 totals 16 residues. Trimming removed 1 base from V and 4 bases from J; junction bases left unmatched: 8. CDR1 LGHNA and CDR2 YNFKEQ come from the germline V gene. The CDR3 DNA reads as TGTGCCAGCAGCCAAGGGAAACAGGGGTTTGCAGATACGCAGTATTTT. Translation gives CASSQGKQGFADTQYF.

The chain couples TRBV5-6 to TRBJ1-2; 7 nucleotides match TRBD1. V lost 2 bases, J lost 4 bases, and 8 bases stayed unmatched. The CDR3 sequence is 15 residues long. Germline loops: CDR1 SGHDT, CDR2 YYEEEE. The CDR3 region has the DNA TGTGCCAGCAGCTTTGTTGACAGGGAGCGCTATGGCTACACCTTC. Residues: CASSFVDRERYGYTF.

The chain recombines TRBV5-1 with TRBJ2-2; 12 nucleotides match TRBD2. The CDR3 runs 18 residues. After removal of 0 bases from V and 0 bases from J, the junction contained 3 bases not matched to a gene. Germline V gives CDR1 SGHRS, CDR2 YFSETQ. The CDR3 DNA reads TGCGCCAGCAGCTTGGAACTAGCGGGGGGCACGAACACCGGGGAGCTGTTTTTT. The encoded protein is CASSLELAGGTNTGELFF.

This rearrangement joins TRBV1 to TRBJ2-3; TRBD2, the table's D call, was not compared with the DNA. TRBV1 is a listed pseudogene. CDR3 length: 16 residues. DNA of the CDR3: TGCACCAGCAGCCAAGGACTAGCGGGGGGGCCAGATACGCAGTATTTT. Amino acids: CTSSQGLAGGPDTQYF.

The CDR3 nucleotides are TGTGCCAGCAGCTTAGGGCTAGCGGGAGACTACGAGCAGTACTTC. Translating gives CASSLGLAGDYEQYF. The gene calls are TRBV11-3 and TRBJ2-7; 10 bases match TRBD2. CDR1 and CDR2 from the germline V gene are SGHNT and YENEEA. This CDR3 region has 15 residues. The V and J ends lost 1 base and 3 bases, in that order; junction bases with no gene match: 3.

The chain combines TRBV14 with TRBJ1-1, with D uncertain. CDR3 length: 14 residues. The germline V gene has CDR1 SGHDN and CDR2 FVKESK. V lost 4 bases and J 4 bases, leaving 13 bases between the germline ends. CDR3 loop: CASSPFVWATEAFF. CDR3 coding DNA: TGTGCCAGCAGCCCTTTTGTCTGGGCCACTGAAGCTTTCTTT.

The genes are TRBV13 and TRBJ1-2, with a possible D match to TRBD1 (6 bases). Trimming stripped 5 bases from V and 4 bases from J, with 17 bases between. Germline V gene data show CDR1 as PRHDT and CDR2 as FYEKMQ (reference sequence). The CDR3 totals 15 residues. For the CDR3, the DNA is TGTGCCAGCAGCCCACTCGACAGGCCCCTCTATGGCTACACCTTC. Protein sequence: CASSPLDRPLYGYTF.

The rearrangement joins TRBV6-5 to TRBJ1-1, with D possibly being TRBD1 (6 bases). Trimming took off 5 bases at V and 1 base at J, with 11 bases between the two ends. This CDR3 region has 14 residues. Germline CDR1 MNHEY, CDR2 SVGAGI. Written as DNA, the CDR3 is TGTGCCAGCAGTCGCGTGGACAGGAACACTGAAGCTTTCTTT. It specifies CASSRVDRNTEAFF.

This sequence joins TRBV27 and TRBJ2-6; no reliable D call. CDR1 MNHEY and CDR2 SMNVEV come from the germline V gene (reference sequence). Trimming removed 6 bases at V and 0 bases at J, with 6 bases between. The CDR3 is made up of 14 amino acids. The CDR3 sequence is CASSTVSGANVLTF. The CDR3 nucleotides are TGTGCCAGCAGCACAGTCTCTGGGGCCAACGTCCTGACTTTC.

The V and J genes are TRBV5-6 and TRBJ2-1, with 7 bases identical to TRBD1. The CDR3 spans 16 residues. With 1 base clipped from V and 10 bases from J, the junction kept 14 bases outside the gene matches. Germline CDR1 SGHDT, CDR2 YYEEEE. The CDR3 coding sequence is TGTGCCAGCAGCTTGATGGGACAGACCAATTTTTGGGAGCAGTTCTTC. It is translated as CASSLMGQTNFWEQFF.

The chain has TRBV6-5 and TRBJ2-7; 12 nucleotides line up with TRBD1. V lost 6 bases, J lost 3 bases, and 6 bases stayed unmatched. This CDR3 contains 15 residues. Germline V lookup: CDR1 MNHEY, CDR2 SVGAGI. The CDR3 region is CASRPGTGGNYEQYF. The CDR3 nucleotides read TGTGCCAGCAGGCCCGGGACAGGGGGCAACTACGAGCAGTACTTC.

The chain combines TRBV4-2 with TRBJ2-3; TRBD2 matches at 12 bases. Germline assignment: CDR1 LGHNA and CDR2 YNFKEQ. There are 16 residues in the CDR3. V lost 5 bases, J lost 6 bases, and 9 bases stayed unmatched. The CDR3 nucleotides are TGTGCCAGCAGCTCTAGCGGGGGGGCAGGTTCGGATACGCAGTATTTT. The encoded protein is CASSSSGGAGSDTQYF.

In its sample, this clone was seen once. V usage is TRBV15 and J usage is TRBJ2-3, with 7 positions matching TRBD2. This CDR3 is 16 amino acids long. The V gene's germline CDR1 is LNHNV and CDR2 YYDKDF (reference sequence). Trimming took 1 base from V and 5 from J; bases not matched to a gene: 9. The CDR3 spells CATSRGSREVLDTQYF. CDR3 in DNA: TGTGCCACCAGCAGAGGTTCCCGGGAGGTCTTAGATACGCAGTATTTT. Complete variable domain (other parts from reference TRBV15 and TRBJ2-3): DAMVIQNPRYQVTQFGKPVTLSCSQTLNHNVMYWYQQKSSQAPKLLFHYYDKDFNNEADTPDNFQSRRPNTSFCFLDIRSPGLGDTAMYLCATSRGSREVLDTQYFGPGTRLTVL.

As concerns this clone: One junction end disagrees with the germline gene, perhaps due to a read error. The chain is built from TRBV6-5 and TRBJ1-4; no clear D. The CDR3 is 14 residues long. The V gene's germline CDR1 is MNHEY and CDR2 SVGAGI. CDR3 region: CASSYSITKEKLFF. CDR3 nucleotide sequence: TGTGCCAGCAGTTACTCGATCACTAAGGAAAAACTGTTTTTT.

The chain is built from TRBV20-1 and TRBJ1-2; D not resolved. This CDR3 spans 11 amino acids. Trimming took off 6 bases at V and 4 bases at J, with 9 bases between the two ends. In germline, CDR1 is DFQATT, CDR2 SNEGSKA (reference sequence). Here the CDR3 DNA reads TGCAGTGCGGGCAATTTCTATGGCTACACCTTC. This gives the protein CSAGNFYGYTF.

The rearrangement joins TRBV7-9 to TRBJ2-3; 9 bases line up with TRBD1. Germline V gene data show CDR1 as SEHNR and CDR2 as FQNEAQ (reference sequence). The CDR3 loop spans 14 amino acids. V trimming: 5 bases; J trimming: 3 bases; junction bases outside the gene matches: 3. CDR3 in amino acids: CASSPGQGTDTQYF. CDR3 in DNA: TGTGCCAGCAGCCCAGGACAGGGGACAGATACGCAGTATTTT. Supplemented by reference TRBV7-9 and TRBJ2-3, the full variable domain reads DTGVSQNPRHKITKRGQNVTFRCDPISEHNRLYWYRQTLGQGPEFLTYFQNEAQLEKSRLLSDRFSAERPKGSFSTLEIQRTEQGDSAMYLCASSPGQGTDTQYFGPGTRLTVL.

The chain has TRBV4-3 and TRBJ1-2; D is unclear. CDR1 is LGHNA, CDR2 YSLEER, per germline. The CDR3 extends over 16 amino acids. The V end lost 0 bases, the J end lost 8 bases, and 19 bases lay between the germline ends. In DNA, the CDR3 is TGCGCCAGCAGCCAAGATAAGGGCGGGGTAGTATACGGCTACACCTTC. It is translated as CASSQDKGGVVYGYTF.

The gene calls are TRBV19 and TRBJ2-3, with D perhaps TRBD1 (5 bases). Trimming removed 5 bases from V and 2 bases from J, with 17 bases in between. Germline V CDR1 and CDR2: LNHDA, SQIVND (reference sequence). CDR3 length: 16 residues. Here the CDR3 DNA reads TGTGCCAGTAGTTGGGGCCAGTTCAGCAACACAGATACGCAGTATTTT. Protein product: CASSWGQFSNTDTQYF.

The chain uses TRBV7-9 and TRBJ2-1; TRBD1 agrees at 8 bases. This CDR3 is built from 18 residues. The V and J ends lost 5 bases and 0 bases, in that order; junction bases with no gene match: 12. CDR1 is SEHNR, CDR2 FQNEAQ, per germline (reference sequence). In DNA, the CDR3 is TGTGCCAGCAGCAGCCATCCAGGCCAGGGGGCCTCCTACAATGAGCAGTTCTTC. It codes for CASSSHPGQGASYNEQFF.

The genes are TRBV30 and TRBJ2-7; TRBD2 agrees at 7 bases. V dropped 5 bases and J dropped 2; count of bases not matched to a gene: 6. Germline V lookup: CDR1 GTSNPN, CDR2 SVGIG (reference sequence). CDR3 length: 13 amino acids. CDR3 loop: CAWRWGGTYEQYF. In nucleotides, the CDR3 is TGTGCCTGGCGATGGGGGGGTACCTACGAGCAGTACTTC.

This clone has only a few counts. This chain connects TRBV30 to TRBJ1-2, with D possibly TRBD1 on 5 matching bases. V was clipped by 2 bases and J by 4 bases, with 11 bases between them. Germline CDR1 GTSNPN, CDR2 SVGIG (reference sequence). The CDR3 totals 13 residues. The CDR3 nucleotides are TGTGCCTGGAGTCGAACTCAGGGCTATGGCTACACCTTC. This gives the protein CAWSRTQGYGYTF.

This chain links TRBV18 with TRBJ2-2; 10 bases are a match to TRBD2. Germline-derived CDR1 and CDR2 are KGHSH and LQKENI. Losses at the gene ends were 1 base for V and 7 bases for J; bases not matched to a gene: 6. The CDR3 runs to 16 residues. In nucleotides, the CDR3 is TGTGCCAGCTCACCACTGCCGCTAGCGGGGGACGGGGAGCTGTTTTTT. This encodes CASSPLPLAGDGELFF.

The chain combines TRBV10-3 with TRBJ1-5; D possibly corresponds to TRBD1 (5 bases). Between the trimmed V and J ends, which lost 3 bases and 1 base, there was a span of 13 bases. In germline, CDR1 is ENHRY, CDR2 SYGVKD. The CDR3 is 16 amino acids. The CDR3 DNA sequence: TGTGCCATCAGTGATTTCCCGGGGGGAAGCAATCAGCCCCAGCATTTT. This codes for CAISDFPGGSNQPQHF.

The gene calls are TRBV29-1 and TRBJ1-1; D not resolved. This CDR3 is built from 13 residues. Trimming removed 3 bases at V and 6 bases at J, with 14 bases between. CDR1 is SQVTM, CDR2 ANQGSEA, per germline. Written as DNA, the CDR3 is TGCAGCGTTGATCCAGTTCTGGGCCCTGAAGCTTTCTTT. It encodes CSVDPVLGPEAFF.